The rows below give T cell receptor beta chains drawn from one sample of a study of cytomegalovirus exposure and HLA in healthy donors. This table comes from immunoSEQ multiplex PCR, and its TCRdb copy is limited to in-frame clones, with some not included. This sample's table has about 64,000 clones. Sequencing was performed on PBMCs. The receptors shown here come from a woman aged 18-30 years in good health and CMV-seronegative. Each CDR3 is given without its conserved first and last residue.

>TRBV5-1|13
ASSSGGQFSYEQY
>TRBV28|11
ASPDSNTGELF
>TRBV4-2|12
ASSQRQGRYEQY
>TRBV6-5|13
ASSYSGGGPREQY
>TRBV2|11
ASRDGGTDTQY
>TRBV6-1|13
ASSESRGVWTEAF
>TRBV19|12
ASRVSANTGELF
>TRBV9|10
ANSPRGYGYT
>TRBV30|11
AWTEQGINEQY
>TRBV25-1|12
ASSGDFASYEQY
>TRBV6-1|12
ASSETASFYEQY
>TRBV5-6|11
ASSFTGIYEQY
>TRBV9|15
ASSVPSGRRPQETQY
>TRBV30|13
AWVGGPTNTGELF
>TRBV7-8|14
ASSLVNSIVTDTQY
>TRBV2|12
ASSDWSARYEQY
>TRBV7-9|16
ASSPQWGAGGPYNEQF
>TRBV7-9|13
ASSFSTGDSYGYT
>TRBV5-4|13
ASSGGVALDNEQF
>TRBV9|15
ASSFGGQGTTNEKLF
>TRBV30|11
AGGGPGDNEQF
>TRBV30|13
AWSPRVQGGQPQH
>TRBV11-2|12
ASRPAGGGRTQY
>TRBV4-1|17
ASSRLPALAGSSYNEQF
>TRBV6-5|12
ASSYDSRSYEQY
>TRBV6-1|12
ASSEGGQGQPQH
>TRBV7-6|12
ASSLAYGYSPLH
>TRBV5-1|14
ASLWGPGQGAVGYT
>TRBV27|13
ASRRQGARSYGYT
>TRBV28|12
ASSFWQGTSPLH
>TRBV5-6|12
ASSLVVREGEQY
>TRBV25-1|12
ASSGERGRNEQF
>TRBV25-1|14
ASSGGNRGGSYEQY
>TRBV6-6|9
ASSSGQEYT
>TRBV9|15
ASSVEVGGGAVDEQF
>TRBV5-1|13
ASSLGTGSGYGYT
>TRBV5-1|14
ASSLGPGQGGLKLF
>TRBV18|12
ASSPGQVNTEAF
>TRBV6-5|11
ASSYGPGDEQF
>TRBV28|14
ASSFNELASQETQY
>TRBV29-1|12
SSGGEEGTDTQY
>TRBV13|12
ASSFTSGSGEQY
>TRBV5-1|12
ASSLAVRVHGYT
>TRBV6-5|12
ASSWTGGNYGYT
>TRBV7-3|13
ASSPNLGQGTEAF
>TRBV5-1|13
ASSWRQTVRYEQY
>TRBV10-3|15
AISESPGQGTNYGYT
>TRBV5-1|12
ASSLAAESYEQY
>TRBV7-9|13
ASGDRGGNTGELF
>TRBV6-5|10
ASRRGDNEQF
>TRBV6-1|16
ASSAKPLASSYNSPLH
>TRBV9|14
ASSQPSGGMSDTQY
>TRBV30|15
AWSVRRSGQVNSPLH
>TRBV12-5|12
ASGFDSQGTPLH
>TRBV10-2|13
ASSDRGGLTDTQY
>TRBV30|11
AWSVNRQGGDF
>TRBV19|13
ATLQTGKVNQPQH